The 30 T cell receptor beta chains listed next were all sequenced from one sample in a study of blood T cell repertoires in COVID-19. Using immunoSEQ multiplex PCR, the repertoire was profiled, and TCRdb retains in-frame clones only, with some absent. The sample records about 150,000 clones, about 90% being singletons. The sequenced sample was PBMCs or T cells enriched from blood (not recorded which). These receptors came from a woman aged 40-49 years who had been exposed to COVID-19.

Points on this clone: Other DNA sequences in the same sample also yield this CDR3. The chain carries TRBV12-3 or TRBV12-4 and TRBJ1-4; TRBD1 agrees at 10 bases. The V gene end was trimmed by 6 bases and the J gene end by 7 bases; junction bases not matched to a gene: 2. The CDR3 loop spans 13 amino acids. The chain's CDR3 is CASSRDRGEKLFF. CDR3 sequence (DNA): TGTGCCAGCAGCAGGGACAGGGGTGAAAAACTGTTTTTT.

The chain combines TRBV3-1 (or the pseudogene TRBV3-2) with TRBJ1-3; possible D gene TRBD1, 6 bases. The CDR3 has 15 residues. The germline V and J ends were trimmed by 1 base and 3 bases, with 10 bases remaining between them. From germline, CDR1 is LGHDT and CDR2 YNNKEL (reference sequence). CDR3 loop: CASSQGGGFGNTIYF. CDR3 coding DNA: TGTGCCAGCAGCCAAGGGGGGGGCTTTGGAAACACCATATATTTT.

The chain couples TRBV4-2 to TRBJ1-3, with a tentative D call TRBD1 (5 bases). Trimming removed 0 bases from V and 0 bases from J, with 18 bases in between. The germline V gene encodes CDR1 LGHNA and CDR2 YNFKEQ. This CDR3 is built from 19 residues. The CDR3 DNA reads TGTGCCAGCAGCCAAGATCTGGGACTTGGGAAAGGCTCTGGAAACACCATATATTTT. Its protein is CASSQDLGLGKGSGNTIYF.

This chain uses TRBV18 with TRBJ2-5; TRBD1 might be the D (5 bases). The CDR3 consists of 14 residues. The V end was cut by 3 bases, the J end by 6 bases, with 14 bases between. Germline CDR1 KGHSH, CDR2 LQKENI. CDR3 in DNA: TGTGCCAGCTCACCGGAAGGGCAGGGAAAGACCCAGTACTTC. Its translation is CASSPEGQGKTQYF.

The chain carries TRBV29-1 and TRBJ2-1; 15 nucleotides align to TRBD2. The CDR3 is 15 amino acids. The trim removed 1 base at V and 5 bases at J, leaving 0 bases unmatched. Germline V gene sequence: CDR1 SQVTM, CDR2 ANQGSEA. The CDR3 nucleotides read TGCAGCGTTGAAGGGACTAGCGGGGGGGACAATGAGCAGTTCTTC. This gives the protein CSVEGTSGGDNEQFF.

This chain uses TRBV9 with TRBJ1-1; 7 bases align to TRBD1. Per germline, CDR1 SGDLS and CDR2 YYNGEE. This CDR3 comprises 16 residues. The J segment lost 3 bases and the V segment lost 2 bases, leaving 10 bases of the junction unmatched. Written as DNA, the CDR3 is TGTGCCAGCAGCGTTAACAGGGGCTCCGGGGACACTGAAGCTTTCTTT. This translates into CASSVNRGSGDTEAFF.

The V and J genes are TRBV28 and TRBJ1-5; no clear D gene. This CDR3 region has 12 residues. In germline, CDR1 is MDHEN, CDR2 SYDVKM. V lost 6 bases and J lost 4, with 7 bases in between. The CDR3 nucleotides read TGTGCCAGCAGACTCGAAAATCAGCCCCAGCATTTT. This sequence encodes CASRLENQPQHF.

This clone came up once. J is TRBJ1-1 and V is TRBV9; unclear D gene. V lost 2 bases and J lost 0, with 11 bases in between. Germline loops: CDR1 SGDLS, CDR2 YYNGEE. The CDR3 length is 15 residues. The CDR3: CASSVGGVLNTEAFF. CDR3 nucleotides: TGTGCCAGCAGCGTCGGAGGAGTCCTGAACACTGAAGCTTTCTTT.

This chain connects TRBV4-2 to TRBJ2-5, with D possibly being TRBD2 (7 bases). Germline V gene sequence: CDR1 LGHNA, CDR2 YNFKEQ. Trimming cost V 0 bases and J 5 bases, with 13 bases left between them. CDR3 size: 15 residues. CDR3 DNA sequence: TGTGCCAGCAGCCAAGAATGGGGAGGGGGGGAGACCCAGTACTTC. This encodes CASSQEWGGGETQYF.

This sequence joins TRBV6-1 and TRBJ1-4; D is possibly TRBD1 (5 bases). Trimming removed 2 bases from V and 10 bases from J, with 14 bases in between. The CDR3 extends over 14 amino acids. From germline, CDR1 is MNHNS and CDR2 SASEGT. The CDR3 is CASSEFQGEGKLFF. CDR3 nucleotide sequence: TGTGCCAGCAGTGAATTTCAGGGCGAAGGAAAACTGTTTTTT.

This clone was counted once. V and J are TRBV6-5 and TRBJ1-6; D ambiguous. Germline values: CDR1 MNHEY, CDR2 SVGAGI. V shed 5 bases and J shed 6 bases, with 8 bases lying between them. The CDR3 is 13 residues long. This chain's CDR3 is CASSPSGNSPLHF. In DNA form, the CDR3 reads TGTGCCAGCAGTCCATCGGGTAATTCACCCCTCCACTTT.

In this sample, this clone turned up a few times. For the CDR3, the DNA is TGCGCCAGCAGCCAAGAGAGCGAAAAACTGTTTTTT. Residues: CASSQESEKLFF. The J gene is TRBJ1-4, the V gene TRBV4-1; D call uncertain. CDR1 and CDR2 (germline): MGHRA, YSYEKL. Trimming stripped 0 bases from V and 8 bases from J, with 4 bases between. The CDR3 extends over 12 amino acids.

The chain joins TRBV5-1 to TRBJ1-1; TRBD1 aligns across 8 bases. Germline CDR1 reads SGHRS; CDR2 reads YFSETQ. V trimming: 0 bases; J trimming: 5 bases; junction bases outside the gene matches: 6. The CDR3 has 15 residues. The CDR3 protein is CASSLASGGLTEAFF. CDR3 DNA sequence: TGCGCCAGCAGCTTGGCCTCAGGGGGCTTGACTGAAGCTTTCTTT.

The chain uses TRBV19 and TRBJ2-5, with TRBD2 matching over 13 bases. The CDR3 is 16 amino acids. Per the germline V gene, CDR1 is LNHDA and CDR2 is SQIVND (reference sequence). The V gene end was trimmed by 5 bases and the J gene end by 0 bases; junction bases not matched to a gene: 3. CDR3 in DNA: TGTGCCAGTAGTGGACTAGCGGGGGCTTACCAAGAGACCCAGTACTTC. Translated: CASSGLAGAYQETQYF.

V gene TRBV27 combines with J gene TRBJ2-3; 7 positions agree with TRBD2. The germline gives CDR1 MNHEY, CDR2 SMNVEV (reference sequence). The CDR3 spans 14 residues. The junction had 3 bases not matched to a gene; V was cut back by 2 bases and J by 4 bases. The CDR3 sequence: CASSLGRGADTQYF. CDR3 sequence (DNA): TGTGCCAGCAGTTTAGGGAGGGGCGCAGATACGCAGTATTTT.

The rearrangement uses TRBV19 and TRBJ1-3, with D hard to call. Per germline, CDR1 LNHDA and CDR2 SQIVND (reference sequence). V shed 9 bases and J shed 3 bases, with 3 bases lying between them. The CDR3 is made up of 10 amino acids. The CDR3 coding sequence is TGTGCCAGCAGTGGAAACACCATATATTTT. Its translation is CASSGNTIYF.

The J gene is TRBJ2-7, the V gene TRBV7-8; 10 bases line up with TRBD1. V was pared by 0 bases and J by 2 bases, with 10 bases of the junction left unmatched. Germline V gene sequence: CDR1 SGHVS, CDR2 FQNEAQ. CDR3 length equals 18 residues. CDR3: CASSLASPGTGVPYEQYF. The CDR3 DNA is TGTGCCAGCAGCTTAGCCTCCCCCGGGACAGGGGTTCCCTACGAGCAGTACTTC.

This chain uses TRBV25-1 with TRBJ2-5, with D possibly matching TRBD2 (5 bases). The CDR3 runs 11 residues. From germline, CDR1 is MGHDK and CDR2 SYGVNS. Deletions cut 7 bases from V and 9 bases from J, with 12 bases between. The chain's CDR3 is CASILSGAQYF. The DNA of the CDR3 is TGTGCCAGCATCCTAAGCGGAGCCCAGTACTTC.

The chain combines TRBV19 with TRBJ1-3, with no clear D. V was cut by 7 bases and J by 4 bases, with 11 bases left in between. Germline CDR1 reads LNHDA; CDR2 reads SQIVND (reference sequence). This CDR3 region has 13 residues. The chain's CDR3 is CASKTRSGNTIYF. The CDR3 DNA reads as TGTGCCAGTAAAACCAGGTCCGGAAACACCATATATTTT.

CDR3 sequence (DNA): TGTGCCAGCGAGGGTTACACTGAAGCTTTCTTT. This sequence encodes CASEGYTEAFF. The J gene is TRBJ1-1, the V gene TRBV2; D ambiguous. Deletions cut 8 bases from V and 3 bases from J, with 7 bases between. The CDR3 has 11 residues. Germline values: CDR1 SNHLY, CDR2 FYNNEI.

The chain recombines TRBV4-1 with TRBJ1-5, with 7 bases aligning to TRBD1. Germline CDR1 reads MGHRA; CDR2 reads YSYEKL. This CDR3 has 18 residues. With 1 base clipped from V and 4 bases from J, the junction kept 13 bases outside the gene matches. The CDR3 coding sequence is TGCGCCAGCAGCCAAGTCCCCGACCGGGACAGTCGGAATCAGCCCCAGCATTTT. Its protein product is CASSQVPDRDSRNQPQHF.

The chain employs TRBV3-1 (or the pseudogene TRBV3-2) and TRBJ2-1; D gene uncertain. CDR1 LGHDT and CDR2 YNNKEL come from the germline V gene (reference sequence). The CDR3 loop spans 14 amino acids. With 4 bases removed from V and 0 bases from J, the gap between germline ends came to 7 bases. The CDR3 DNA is TGTGCCAGCAGCCCCCTAAGCTCCTACAATGAGCAGTTCTTC. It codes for CASSPLSSYNEQFF.

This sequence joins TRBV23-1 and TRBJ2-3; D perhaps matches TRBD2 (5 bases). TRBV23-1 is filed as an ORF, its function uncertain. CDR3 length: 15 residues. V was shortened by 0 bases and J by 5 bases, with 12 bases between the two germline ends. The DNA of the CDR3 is TGCGCCAGCAGTCAATCCGGCAAGAGGGTAGATACGCAGTATTTT. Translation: CASSQSGKRVDTQYF.

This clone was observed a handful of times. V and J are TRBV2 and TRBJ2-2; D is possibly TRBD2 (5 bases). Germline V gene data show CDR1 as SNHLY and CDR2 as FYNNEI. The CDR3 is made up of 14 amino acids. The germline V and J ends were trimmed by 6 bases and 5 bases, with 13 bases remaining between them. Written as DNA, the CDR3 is TGTGCCAGCAGCCCCGCCAGGAGGACCGGGGAGCTGTTTTTT. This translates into CASSPARRTGELFF.

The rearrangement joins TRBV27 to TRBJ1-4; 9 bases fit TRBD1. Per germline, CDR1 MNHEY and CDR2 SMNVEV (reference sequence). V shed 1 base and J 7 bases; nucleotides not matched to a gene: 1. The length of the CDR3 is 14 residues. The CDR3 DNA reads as TGTGCCAGCAGTTTATACAGGGGGCGTGAAAAACTGTTTTTT. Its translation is CASSLYRGREKLFF.

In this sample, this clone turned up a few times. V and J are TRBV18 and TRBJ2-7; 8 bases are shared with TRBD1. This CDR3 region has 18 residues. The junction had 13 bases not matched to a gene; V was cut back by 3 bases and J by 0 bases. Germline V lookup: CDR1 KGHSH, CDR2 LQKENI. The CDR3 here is CASSPVEDRVIFSYEQYF. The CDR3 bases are TGTGCCAGCTCACCTGTCGAGGACAGGGTCATTTTCTCCTACGAGCAGTACTTC.

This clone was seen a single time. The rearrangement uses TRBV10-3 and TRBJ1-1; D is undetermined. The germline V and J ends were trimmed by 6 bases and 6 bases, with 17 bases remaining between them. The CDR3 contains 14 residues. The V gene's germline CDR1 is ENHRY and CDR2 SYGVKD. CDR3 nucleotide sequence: TGTGCCATCAGGACGAGGGATGAGATGTCTGAAGCTTTCTTT. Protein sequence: CAIRTRDEMSEAFF.

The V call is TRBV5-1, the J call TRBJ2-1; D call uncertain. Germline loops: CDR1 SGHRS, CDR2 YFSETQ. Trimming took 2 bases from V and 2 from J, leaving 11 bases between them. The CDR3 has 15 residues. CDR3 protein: CASSFDSPPYNEQFF. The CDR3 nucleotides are TGCGCCAGCAGCTTTGACTCACCCCCCTACAATGAGCAGTTCTTC.

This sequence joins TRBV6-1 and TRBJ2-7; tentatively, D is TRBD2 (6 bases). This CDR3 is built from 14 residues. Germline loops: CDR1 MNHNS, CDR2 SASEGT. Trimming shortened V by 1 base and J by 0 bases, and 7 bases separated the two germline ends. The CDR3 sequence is CASSEVGGSYEQYF. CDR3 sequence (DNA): TGTGCCAGCAGTGAAGTCGGGGGCTCCTACGAGCAGTACTTC.

The chain's CDR3 is CASSRPGTYEQYF. As DNA, the CDR3 is TGTGCCAGTAGTAGACCAGGGACCTACGAGCAGTACTTC. The chain links TRBV19 to TRBJ2-7, with D perhaps matching TRBD1 (5 bases). The V gene's germline CDR1 is LNHDA and CDR2 SQIVND (reference sequence). There are 13 residues in the CDR3. The V end lost 4 bases, the J end lost 2 bases, and 9 bases lay between the germline ends.